The clone carrying this T cell receptor (beta chain) was counted once. What it binds is unknown. This specimen comes from a study of CD8 T cells in Susac syndrome. Study-level findings and limits: That the number of individuals in its TCR sequencing and HLA analysis was relatively small was acknowledged by the study.

The CDR3 runs to 17 residues. Germline values: CDR1 LGHNA, CDR2 YNFKEQ. Trimming cost V 4 bases and J 1 base; bases outside gene matches: 10. Reverse transcription of roughly 0.5 to 1 ug RNA used random hexamers. The authors amplified TCR beta CDR3 across 54 Vbeta and 13 Jbeta using immunoSEQ multiplex PCR. TCRdb passed the immunoSEQ multiplex PCR reads through MiXCR, listing each CDR3 protein once. This table has nearly 200,000 distinct CDR3 sequences, roughly 96% appearing once. The sample comprised CD4+ T cells from PBMCs. The genes are TRBV4-2 and TRBJ2-4; 7 bases are a match to TRBD1. The TCR originated in a human donor with multiple sclerosis. The CDR3 region is CASSLRQGVVAKNIQYF. CDR3 bases: TGTGCCAGCAGCCTAAGACAGGGCGTTGTGGCCAAAAACATTCAGTACTTC.